This T cell receptor (beta chain) was identified in a study of blood T cells in healthy people across ages. Study results and limitations: Whereas aged donors had fewer naive CD4+ cells, long-lived donors had more of them and higher diversity. Lack of knowledge of donor CMV status possibly confounded expanded clonotype changes.

A note on this clonotype: Its cognate antigen is unknown.

Trimming removed 8 bases at V and 1 base at J, with 11 bases between. Germline CDR1 reads ENHRY; CDR2 reads SYGVKD. This CDR3 has 13 residues. For the second PCR, which ran for 7 to 11 cycles, a sample-barcoded 5' primer and a J-beta primer mix were used. Via MiXCR, TCRdb re-called the 5' RACE reads, giving one row per CDR3 protein. The sample holds approximately 800,000 distinct CDR3 sequences, 55% to 75% seen once. The sequence was obtained from a man aged 25 to 45 in good health. The chain combines TRBV10-3 with TRBJ1-1, with D possibly being TRBD1 (6 bases). Sequenced sample: blood. As DNA, the CDR3 is TGTGCCATCCGGATAGGGGGGAACACTGAAGCTTTCTTT. Protein: CAIRIGGNTEAFF.